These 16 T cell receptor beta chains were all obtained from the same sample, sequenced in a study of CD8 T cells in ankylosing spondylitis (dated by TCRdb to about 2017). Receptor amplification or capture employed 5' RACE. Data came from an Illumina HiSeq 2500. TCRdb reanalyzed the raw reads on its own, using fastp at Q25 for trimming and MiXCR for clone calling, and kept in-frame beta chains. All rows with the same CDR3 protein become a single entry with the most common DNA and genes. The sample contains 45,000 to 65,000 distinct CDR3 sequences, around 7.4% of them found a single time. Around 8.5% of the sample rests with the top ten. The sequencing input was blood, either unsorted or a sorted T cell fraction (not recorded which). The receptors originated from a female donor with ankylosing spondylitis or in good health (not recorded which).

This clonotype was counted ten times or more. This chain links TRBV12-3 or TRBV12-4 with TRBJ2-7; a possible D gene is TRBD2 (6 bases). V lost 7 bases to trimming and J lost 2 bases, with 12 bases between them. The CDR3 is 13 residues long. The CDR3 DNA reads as TGTGCCAGCAAATCAGGGACTCCCTACGAGCAGTACTTC. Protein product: CASKSGTPYEQYF.

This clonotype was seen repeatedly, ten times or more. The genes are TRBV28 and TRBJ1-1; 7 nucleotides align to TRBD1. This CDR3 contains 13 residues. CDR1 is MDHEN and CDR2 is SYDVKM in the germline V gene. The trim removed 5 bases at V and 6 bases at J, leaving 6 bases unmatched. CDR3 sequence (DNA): TGTGCCAGCAGTCTCACAGGGGACCCTGAAGCTTTCTTT. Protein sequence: CASSLTGDPEAFF.

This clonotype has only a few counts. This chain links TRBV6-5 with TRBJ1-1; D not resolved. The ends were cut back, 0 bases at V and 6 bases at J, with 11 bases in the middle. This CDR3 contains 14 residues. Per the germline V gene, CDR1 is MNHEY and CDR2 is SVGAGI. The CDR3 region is CASSYSTNSPEAFF. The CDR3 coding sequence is TGTGCCAGCAGTTACTCGACTAACAGCCCTGAAGCTTTCTTT.

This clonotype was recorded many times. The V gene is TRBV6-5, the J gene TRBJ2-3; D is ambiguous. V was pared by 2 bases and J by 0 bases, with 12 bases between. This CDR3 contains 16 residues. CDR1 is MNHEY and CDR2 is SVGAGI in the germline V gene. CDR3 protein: CASSYGPPGSTDTQYF. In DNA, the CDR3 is TGTGCCAGCAGTTACGGACCTCCGGGTAGCACAGATACGCAGTATTTT.

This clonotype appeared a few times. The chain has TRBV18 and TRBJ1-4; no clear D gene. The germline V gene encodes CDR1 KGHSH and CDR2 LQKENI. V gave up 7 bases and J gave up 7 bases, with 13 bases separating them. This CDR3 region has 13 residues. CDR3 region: CASWVGGGEKLFF. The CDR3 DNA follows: TGTGCCAGCTGGGTCGGTGGAGGTGAAAAACTGTTTTTT.

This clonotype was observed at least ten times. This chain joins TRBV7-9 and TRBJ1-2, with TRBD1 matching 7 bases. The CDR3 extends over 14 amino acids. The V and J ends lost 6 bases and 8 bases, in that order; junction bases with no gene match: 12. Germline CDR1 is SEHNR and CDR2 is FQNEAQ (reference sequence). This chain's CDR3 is CASSEQGLAFGYTF. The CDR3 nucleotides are TGTGCCAGCAGTGAACAGGGGCTGGCGTTCGGCTACACCTTC.

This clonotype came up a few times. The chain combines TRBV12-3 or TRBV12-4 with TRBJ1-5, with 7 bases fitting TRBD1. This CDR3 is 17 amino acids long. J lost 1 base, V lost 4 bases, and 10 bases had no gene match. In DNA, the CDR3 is TGTGCCAGCAGTTCTCCCCTGACAGGGCCCAGCAATCAGCCCCAGCATTTT. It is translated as CASSSPLTGPSNQPQHF.

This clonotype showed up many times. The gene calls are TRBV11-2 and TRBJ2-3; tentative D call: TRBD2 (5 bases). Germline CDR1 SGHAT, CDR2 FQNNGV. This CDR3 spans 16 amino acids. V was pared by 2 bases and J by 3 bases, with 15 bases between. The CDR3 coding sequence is TGTGCCAGCAGCTTACCGGGGTCGCCTAGGACAGATACGCAGTATTTT. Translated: CASSLPGSPRTDTQYF.

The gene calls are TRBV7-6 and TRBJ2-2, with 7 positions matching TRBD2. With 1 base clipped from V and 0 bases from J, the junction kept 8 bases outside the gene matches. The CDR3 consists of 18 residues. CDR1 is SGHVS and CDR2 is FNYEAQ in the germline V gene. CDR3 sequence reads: CASSLGLGEGTNTGELFF. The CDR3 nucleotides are TGTGCCAGCAGCTTAGGGCTAGGGGAGGGAACGAACACCGGGGAGCTGTTTTTT.

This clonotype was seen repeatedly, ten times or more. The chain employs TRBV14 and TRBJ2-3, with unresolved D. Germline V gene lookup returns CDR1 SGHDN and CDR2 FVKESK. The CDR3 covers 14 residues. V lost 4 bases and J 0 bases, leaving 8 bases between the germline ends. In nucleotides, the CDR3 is TGTGCCAGCAGCCTCCCTTTTAGCACAGATACGCAGTATTTT. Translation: CASSLPFSTDTQYF.

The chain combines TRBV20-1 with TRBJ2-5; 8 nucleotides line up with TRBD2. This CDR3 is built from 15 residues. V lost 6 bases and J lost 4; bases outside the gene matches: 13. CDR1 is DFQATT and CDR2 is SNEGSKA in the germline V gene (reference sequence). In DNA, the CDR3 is TGCAGTGCCACGATAGCGGGATGGGGGGGAGAGACCCAGTACTTC. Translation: CSATIAGWGGETQYF.

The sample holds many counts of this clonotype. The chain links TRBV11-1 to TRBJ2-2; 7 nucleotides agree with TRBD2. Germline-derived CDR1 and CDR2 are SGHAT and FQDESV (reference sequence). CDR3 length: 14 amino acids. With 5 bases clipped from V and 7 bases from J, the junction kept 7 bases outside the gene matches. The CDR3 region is CASSHSGVGGELFF. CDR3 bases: TGTGCCAGCAGCCACAGCGGGGTCGGCGGGGAGCTGTTTTTT. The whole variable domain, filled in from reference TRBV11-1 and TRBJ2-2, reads EAEVAQSPRYKITEKSQAVAFWCDPISGHATLYWYRQILGQGPELLVQFQDESVVDDSQLPKDRFSAERLKGVDSTLKIQPAELGDSAMYLCASSHSGVGGELFFGEGSRLTVL.

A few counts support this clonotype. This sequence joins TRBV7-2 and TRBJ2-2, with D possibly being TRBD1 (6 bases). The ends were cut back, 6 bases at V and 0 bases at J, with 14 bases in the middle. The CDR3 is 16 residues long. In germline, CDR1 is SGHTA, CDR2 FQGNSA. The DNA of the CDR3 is TGTGCCAGCAGGGCGAACAGGGTCGCGAACACCGGGGAGCTGTTTTTT. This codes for CASRANRVANTGELFF.

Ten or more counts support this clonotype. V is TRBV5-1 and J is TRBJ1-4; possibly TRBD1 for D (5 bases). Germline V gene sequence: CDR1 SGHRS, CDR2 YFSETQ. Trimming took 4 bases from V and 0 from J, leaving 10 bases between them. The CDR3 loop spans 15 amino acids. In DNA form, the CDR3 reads TGCGCCAGCAGCCCAACGGGGGCAACTAATGAAAAACTGTTTTTT. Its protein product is CASSPTGATNEKLFF.

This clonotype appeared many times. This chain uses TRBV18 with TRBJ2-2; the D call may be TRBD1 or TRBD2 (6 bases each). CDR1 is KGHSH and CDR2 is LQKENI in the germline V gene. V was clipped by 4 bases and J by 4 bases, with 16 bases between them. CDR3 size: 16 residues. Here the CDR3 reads CASSLYSGGGTGELFF. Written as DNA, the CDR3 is TGTGCCAGCTCACTCTACAGTGGAGGGGGCACCGGGGAGCTGTTTTTT.

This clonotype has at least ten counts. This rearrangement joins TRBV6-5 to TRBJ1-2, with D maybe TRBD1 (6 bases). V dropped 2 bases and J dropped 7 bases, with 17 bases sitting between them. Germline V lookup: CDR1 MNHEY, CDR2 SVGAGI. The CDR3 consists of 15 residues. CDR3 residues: CASSYGLGRGTGYTF. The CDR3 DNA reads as TGTGCCAGCAGTTACGGTCTGGGTAGGGGGACTGGCTACACCTTC.